The source of this TCR beta chain is a study of CD8+ T cells in alopecia areata. Study-wide context: Treatment of the treated patients consisted of oral tofacitinib, 5 to 10 mg twice daily.

After isolation, RNA underwent reverse transcription to generate cDNA as the sequencing template. Only in-frame clones appear in the TCRdb table, and some are missing; sequencing was by immunoSEQ multiplex PCR. Among under 150,000 clones listed, 75% to 85% were seen once. Germline values: CDR1 SGHAT, CDR2 FQNNGV. The V gene lost 1 base and the J gene lost 8 bases, with 8 bases spanning the gap. CDR3 length: 13 residues. Study findings and constraints: Researchers report lesional scalp, most notably alopecia totalis/universalis, outstripped normal scalp in clonality.

As to this clone: Its antigen is not identified.

This sample's treatment: oral pan-JAK inhibitor, 5-10 mg twice daily. Collected material from alopecia areata patients comprised lesional scalp punch biopsies and peripheral blood. Researchers picked out CD4+ and CD8+ T cells from PBMCs by sorting. The genes are TRBV11-2 and TRBJ2-2, with unresolved D. The receptor was isolated from a human donor with alopecia areata. The sequences come from CD8+ T cells sorted from blood, collected at week 4, from a patient treated with tofacitinib. The chain's CDR3 is CASSLAPAGELFF. The CDR3 region has the DNA TGTGCCAGCAGCTTAGCGCCGGCTGGGGAGCTGTTTTTT.